This T cell receptor (beta chain) was identified during a study of T cell repertoires in cytomegalovirus infection. Study-wide background: Matching HLA type and CMV infection were both indicated by public TCR beta signatures. Findings and caveats of the study: Of the TCR beta families, the public ones yielded a cumulative frequency that identified carriers of CMV plus the relevant HLA.

TCRdb processed the reads anew with MiXCR; each CDR3 protein has one entry. The sample includes about 150,000 distinct CDR3 sequences, roughly a third of them seen just once. Remarks on this clonotype: No antigen is known for it.

Germline loops: CDR1 SGHNT, CDR2 YYREEE (reference sequence). Trimming cost V 0 bases and J 9 bases, with 16 bases left between them. The CDR3 sequence is 16 residues long. The chain uses TRBV5-4 and TRBJ1-6, with D uncertain. This receptor was identified in a human donor in good health (CMV status not recorded). Some clones in this sample may be carry-over from other donors' samples. The input for sequencing was CD8+ T cells from cultured PBMCs, taken from culture after CMV antigen stimulation. CDR3 in amino acids: CASSLGPAASGSPLHF. CDR3 coding DNA: TGTGCCAGCAGCTTGGGCCCCGCTGCCTCGGGTTCACCCCTCCACTTT.